This T cell receptor beta chain was sequenced for a study of blood T cell repertoires in COVID-19. On the study more broadly: Nucleic acid was either cDNA or gDNA, and it came from T cells, B-cell-depleted T cells, or PBMCs.

The age range of participants was about 18 to 95 years, with residence in roughly 25 US areas. Cohort assignment relied on participant-reported clinical history. The ends lost 0 bases at V and 5 bases at J; junction bases unmatched: 4. Germline-derived CDR1 and CDR2 are SGHRS and YFSETQ. The CDR3 covers 15 residues. In the source study's methods: Counts of nucleated cells, estimated from reference gene primer amplification, were obtained. Some clones are missing from TCRdb's copy, which holds only in-frame ones; the method was immunoSEQ multiplex PCR. V and J calls and clone size follow that table, whereas D and trimming were derived from the DNA. The sample includes a few hundred thousand clones, around 87% of them seen just once.

The rearrangement uses TRBV5-1 and TRBJ2-2, with 7 bases lining up with TRBD1. Material: PBMCs or T cells enriched from blood (not recorded which). This sequence was found in a man aged 25-45 years who had recovered from COVID-19. CDR3 protein: CASSLVTGETGELFF. The CDR3 DNA is TGCGCCAGCAGCTTGGTAACAGGGGAAACCGGGGAGCTGTTTTTT.